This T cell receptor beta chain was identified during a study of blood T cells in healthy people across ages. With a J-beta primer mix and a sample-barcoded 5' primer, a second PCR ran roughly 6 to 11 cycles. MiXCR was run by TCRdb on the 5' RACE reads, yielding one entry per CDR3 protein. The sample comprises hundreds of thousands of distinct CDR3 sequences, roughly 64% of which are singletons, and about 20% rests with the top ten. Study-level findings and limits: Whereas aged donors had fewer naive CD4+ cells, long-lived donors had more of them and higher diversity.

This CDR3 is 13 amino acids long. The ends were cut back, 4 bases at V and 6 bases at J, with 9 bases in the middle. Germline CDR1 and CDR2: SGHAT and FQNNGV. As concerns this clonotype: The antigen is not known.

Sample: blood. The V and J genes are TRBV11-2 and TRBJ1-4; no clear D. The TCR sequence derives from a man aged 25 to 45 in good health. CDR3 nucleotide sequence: TGTGCCAGCAGCTACCGACGGGATGAAAAACTGTTTTTT. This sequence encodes CASSYRRDEKLFF. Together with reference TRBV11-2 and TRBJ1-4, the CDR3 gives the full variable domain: EAGVAQSPRYKIIEKRQSVAFWCNPISGHATLYWYQQILGQGPKLLIQFQNNGVVDDSQLPKDRFSAERLKGVDSTLKIQPAKLEDSAVYLCASSYRRDEKLFFGSGTQLSVL.